Below are 30 T cell receptor beta chains sequenced from a single sample in a study of blood T cell repertoires in COVID-19. The data were produced by immunoSEQ multiplex PCR, yet TCRdb's version contains in-frame clones alone and is incomplete. This repertoire shows 200,000 to 250,000 clones, 75% to 85% found once; its top ten account for about 7.4%. Sequencing was performed on peripheral blood. The source is a woman aged 45-65 years with acute or convalescent COVID-19.

The rearrangement links TRBV5-1 to TRBJ2-1; D might be TRBD2 (5 bases). The length of the CDR3 is 15 residues. Germline loops: CDR1 SGHRS, CDR2 YFSETQ. V gave up 0 bases and J gave up 0 bases, with 7 bases separating them. Here the CDR3 reads CASSLEGSSYNEQFF. CDR3 nucleotides: TGCGCCAGCAGCTTGGAAGGGAGCTCCTACAATGAGCAGTTCTTC.

The V gene is TRBV24-1, the J gene TRBJ2-2, with 11 bases identical to TRBD1. Trimming removed 2 bases from V and 4 bases from J; junction bases left unmatched: 5. The CDR3 length is 17 residues. The germline CDR1 and CDR2 sequences are KGHDR and SFDVKD. CDR3 protein: CATSDSRDRGITGELFF. In DNA form, the CDR3 reads TGTGCCACCAGTGATTCCCGGGACAGGGGGATCACCGGGGAGCTGTTTTTT.

The chain links TRBV6-6 to TRBJ2-7; possibly TRBD2 for D (5 bases). The CDR3 spans 16 residues. Germline-derived CDR1 and CDR2 are MNHNY and SVGAGI (reference sequence). Trimming took 7 bases from V and 6 from J, leaving 25 bases between them. The CDR3 region has the DNA TGTGCCAGCATAGGGAGTAGAGCAGGAAGGGCTTTCGAGCAGTACTTC. It yields the protein CASIGSRAGRAFEQYF.

A few counts support this clone. The chain uses TRBV2 and TRBJ1-3; 7 nucleotides agree with TRBD1. The germline V gene has CDR1 SNHLY and CDR2 FYNNEI. The CDR3 covers 16 residues. The J segment lost 1 base and the V segment lost 1 base, leaving 4 bases of the junction unmatched. CDR3 sequence reads: CASSEGKGQSGNTIYF. The CDR3, as DNA: TGTGCCAGCAGTGAAGGCAAGGGACAGTCTGGAAACACCATATATTTT.

This clone was seen a single time. The chain joins TRBV3-1 (or the pseudogene TRBV3-2) to TRBJ1-3; D might be TRBD1 (6 bases). The germline V and J ends were trimmed by 0 bases and 11 bases, with 23 bases remaining between them. The germline CDR1 and CDR2 sequences are LGHDT and YNNKEL (reference sequence). The CDR3 extends over 17 amino acids. CDR3 sequence reads: CASSQEDPGVFGDAIYF. CDR3 nucleotide sequence: TGTGCCAGCAGCCAAGAAGACCCAGGGGTATTCGGGGACGCCATATATTTT.

The chain is built from TRBV5-4 and TRBJ2-3; weak D call: TRBD1 (6 bases). This CDR3 region has 16 residues. V was trimmed by 0 bases and J by 0 bases, leaving 11 bases between them. Germline V gene sequence: CDR1 SGHNT, CDR2 YYREEE (reference sequence). CDR3 DNA: TGTGCCAGCAGCTTGGCGGCAGGGGTTAGCACAGATACGCAGTATTTT. It encodes CASSLAAGVSTDTQYF.

V usage is TRBV11-2 and J usage is TRBJ2-1; TRBD1 matches 7 bases. With 5 bases clipped from V and 9 bases from J, the junction kept 7 bases outside the gene matches. The CDR3 is 13 residues long. Germline lookup yields CDR1 SGHAT and CDR2 FQNNGV. As DNA, the CDR3 is TGTGCCAGCAGCCAGACAGGGTGGGGTGAGCAGTTCTTC. Its protein is CASSQTGWGEQFF. Supplemented by reference TRBV11-2 and TRBJ2-1, the full variable domain reads EAGVAQSPRYKIIEKRQSVAFWCNPISGHATLYWYQQILGQGPKLLIQFQNNGVVDDSQLPKDRFSAERLKGVDSTLKIQPAKLEDSAVYLCASSQTGWGEQFFGPGTRLTVL.

The chain joins TRBV19 to TRBJ2-1; possible D gene TRBD2, 6 bases. Germline CDR1 reads LNHDA; CDR2 reads SQIVND (reference sequence). The germline V and J ends were trimmed by 3 bases and 2 bases, with 11 bases remaining between them. The CDR3 is 15 amino acids. CDR3 bases: TGTGCCAGTAGTATCTCCGGGACTGCCTACAATGAGCAGTTCTTC. Translating gives CASSISGTAYNEQFF.

This clone appeared a single time. The chain is built from TRBV7-9 and TRBJ2-1, with 9 nucleotides matching TRBD2. Germline trimming cut 6 bases from V and 5 bases from J; bases unmatched to any gene: 5. The CDR3 spans 14 residues. The V gene's germline CDR1 is SEHNR and CDR2 FQNEAQ (reference sequence). This CDR3 is CASRRAGGHNEQFF. The DNA of the CDR3 is TGTGCCAGCAGACGGGCGGGAGGGCACAATGAGCAGTTCTTC.

The rearrangement uses TRBV2 and TRBJ2-3, with D unresolved. Trimming left V 4 bases short and J 4 bases short, with 9 bases between. CDR1 and CDR2 from the germline V gene are SNHLY and FYNNEI. The CDR3 runs to 13 residues. This CDR3 reads CASSVSLADTQYF. The CDR3 region has the DNA TGTGCCAGCAGTGTCAGTCTCGCAGATACGCAGTATTTT.

The genes are TRBV24-1 and TRBJ2-3; maybe TRBD2 (6 bases). CDR3 length: 18 amino acids. V was shortened by 3 bases and J by 3 bases, with 21 bases between the two germline ends. Germline V lookup: CDR1 KGHDR, CDR2 SFDVKD. The CDR3 sequence is CATSDGGAGPPRTDTQYF. The CDR3 nucleotides are TGTGCCACCAGTGATGGAGGGGCAGGCCCGCCCAGAACAGATACGCAGTATTTT.

The chain is built from TRBV6-6 and TRBJ1-5; tentative D call: TRBD1 (5 bases). Germline-derived CDR1 and CDR2 are MNHNY and SVGAGI (reference sequence). Trimming took off 4 bases at V and 5 bases at J, with 12 bases between the two ends. CDR3 length equals 14 residues. As DNA, the CDR3 is TGTGCCAGCAGTTTCCAGGGAGGGGATCAGCCCCAGCATTTT. It codes for CASSFQGGDQPQHF.

This clone appeared a few times. The J gene is TRBJ2-3, the V gene TRBV9; 9 positions agree with TRBD2. Losses at the gene ends were 0 bases for V and 10 bases for J; bases not matched to a gene: 6. Looked up from germline, CDR1 is SGDLS and CDR2 is YYNGEE. The CDR3 sequence is 14 residues long. CDR3 DNA sequence: TGTGCCAGCAGCGTAGCTCTTGGGACTAGCTCGCAGTATTTT. It yields the protein CASSVALGTSSQYF.

J is TRBJ1-5 and V is TRBV4-1; TRBD1 aligns across 7 bases. The CDR3 covers 15 residues. CDR1 is MGHRA, CDR2 YSYEKL, per germline. Trimming took 6 bases from V and 5 from J; bases not matched to a gene: 10. The CDR3 region has the DNA TGCGCCAGCAGTACTACTGGGACAGCCGATCAGCCCCAGCATTTT. Amino acid sequence: CASSTTGTADQPQHF.

V gene TRBV3-1 (or the pseudogene TRBV3-2) combines with J gene TRBJ2-7; D possibly corresponds to TRBD1 (5 bases). Trimming cost V 1 base and J 2 bases, with 6 bases left between them. CDR3 size: 13 residues. Germline loops: CDR1 LGHDT, CDR2 YNNKEL (reference sequence). The chain's CDR3 is CASSQAGPYEQYF. DNA of the CDR3: TGTGCCAGCAGCCAAGCAGGGCCCTACGAGCAGTACTTC.

This clone was seen only once. This chain uses TRBV7-9 with TRBJ2-2; maybe TRBD2 (5 bases). The CDR3 runs 17 residues. Trimming stripped 1 base from V and 0 bases from J, with 12 bases between. Germline V gene sequence: CDR1 SEHNR, CDR2 FQNEAQ (reference sequence). The CDR3, as DNA: TGTGCCAGCAGCTTAGGTATCGCGGGCTCGAACACCGGGGAGCTGTTTTTT. This codes for CASSLGIAGSNTGELFF.

This chain connects TRBV7-2 to TRBJ1-5; TRBD1 matches at 8 bases. The CDR3 extends over 13 amino acids. The trim removed 5 bases at V and 5 bases at J, leaving 2 bases unmatched. Germline V gene lookup returns CDR1 SGHTA and CDR2 FQGNSA. CDR3 amino acids: CASSPTGDQPQHF. The DNA of the CDR3 is TGTGCCAGCAGCCCGACAGGGGATCAGCCCCAGCATTTT.

V is TRBV4-1 and J is TRBJ1-1; D not certain. The CDR3 contains 14 residues. Germline values: CDR1 MGHRA, CDR2 YSYEKL. Trimming stripped 2 bases from V and 1 base from J, with 8 bases between. The DNA of the CDR3 is TGCGCCAGCAGCCAATCCGAGGCGAACACTGAAGCTTTCTTT. Its protein product is CASSQSEANTEAFF.

This chain uses TRBV7-2 with TRBJ1-1, with TRBD1 matching over 7 bases. With V trimmed by 4 bases and J by 9 bases, 5 bases remained unmatched. The CDR3 has 12 amino acids. Germline V gives CDR1 SGHTA, CDR2 FQGNSA. The CDR3 nucleotides are TGTGCCAGCAGCTACCGGGACAGAAAAGCTTTCTTT. Its protein product is CASSYRDRKAFF.

The chain uses TRBV10-3 and TRBJ1-3; maybe TRBD1 (6 bases). The CDR3 consists of 17 residues. V was clipped by 2 bases and J by 0 bases, with 14 bases between them. Germline CDR1 is ENHRY and CDR2 is SYGVKD. CDR3 protein: CAISEQFGQFSGNTIYF. The CDR3 coding sequence is TGTGCCATCAGTGAGCAGTTCGGACAGTTCTCTGGAAACACCATATATTTT.

The DNA for the CDR3 is TGTGCCAGCAGGGGAGCCCCGCTCGAGCAGTACTTC. Protein sequence: CASRGAPLEQYF. V usage is TRBV6-5 and J usage is TRBJ2-7; a possible D gene is TRBD2 (5 bases). The CDR3 contains 12 residues. Germline V gene sequence: CDR1 MNHEY, CDR2 SVGAGI. Trimming took off 6 bases at V and 6 bases at J, with 12 bases between the two ends.

This chain connects TRBV5-1 to TRBJ1-1, with D possibly matching TRBD1 (5 bases). This CDR3 contains 14 residues. CDR1 SGHRS and CDR2 YFSETQ come from the germline V gene. Trimming pared 5 bases from V and 1 base from J, leaving 12 bases between. The DNA for the CDR3 is TGCGCCAGCAGTCAGGGCCTTACGAACACTGAAGCTTTCTTT. Its translation: CASSQGLTNTEAFF.

This chain uses TRBV19 with TRBJ2-7; TRBD2 is a possible D gene (6 bases). The germline gives CDR1 LNHDA, CDR2 SQIVND (reference sequence). V lost 1 base and J lost 6, with 13 bases in between. This CDR3 is 14 amino acids long. The CDR3 DNA reads as TGTGCCAGTAGTATAGGTGGAGGGAGGATCGAGCAGTACTTC. It translates to CASSIGGGRIEQYF.

This clone was observed a few times. The chain couples TRBV18 to TRBJ1-4; 7 bases agree with TRBD1. The V gene end was trimmed by 0 bases and the J gene end by 0 bases; junction bases not matched to a gene: 7. Germline CDR1 is KGHSH and CDR2 is LQKENI. The CDR3 spans 18 residues. In DNA, the CDR3 is TGTGCCAGCTCACCACCAAAACAGGGGTTCTCAACTAATGAAAAACTGTTTTTT. Its translation is CASSPPKQGFSTNEKLFF.

The V and J genes are TRBV19 and TRBJ1-5, with D tentatively TRBD1 (6 bases). Germline V CDR1 and CDR2: LNHDA, SQIVND (reference sequence). This CDR3 is built from 17 residues. Trimming pared 6 bases from V and 2 bases from J, leaving 20 bases between. The CDR3 DNA sequence: TGTGCCAGTAGCTCACCACAGCGGACAGTCGGCAATCAGCCCCAGCATTTT. Its protein product is CASSSPQRTVGNQPQHF.

V usage is TRBV19 and J usage is TRBJ2-7; D perhaps matches TRBD1 (5 bases). The germline V and J ends were trimmed by 3 bases and 2 bases, with 14 bases remaining between them. Germline V lookup: CDR1 LNHDA, CDR2 SQIVND (reference sequence). The length of the CDR3 is 15 residues. The CDR3 loop is CASSMGPEFTYEQYF. DNA for the CDR3: TGTGCCAGTAGTATGGGGCCGGAGTTCACCTACGAGCAGTACTTC.

The chain has TRBV4-1 and TRBJ2-4; 16 nucleotides align to TRBD2. This CDR3 region has 22 residues. With 2 bases clipped from V and 0 bases from J, the junction kept 13 bases outside the gene matches. CDR1 and CDR2 (germline): MGHRA, YSYEKL. The CDR3 nucleotides are TGCGCCAGCAGCCAAAAGCCCCCGGGACTAGCGGGAGGGTTCCTAGCCAAAAACATTCAGTACTTC. Its protein product is CASSQKPPGLAGGFLAKNIQYF.

This CDR3 is CAISTGTGGQNEQFF. CDR3 sequence (DNA): TGTGCCATCAGCACCGGGACAGGGGGCCAGAATGAGCAGTTCTTC. This sequence joins TRBV10-3 and TRBJ2-1; 12 positions agree with TRBD1. The germline CDR1 and CDR2 sequences are ENHRY and SYGVKD. V was pared by 6 bases and J by 7 bases, with 7 bases of the junction left unmatched. The CDR3 is 15 residues long.

This sequence joins TRBV28 and TRBJ2-7; 8 bases are a match to TRBD2. CDR3 length equals 15 residues. J gave up 3 bases and V 5 bases, and 9 bases lay outside the gene matches. CDR1 is MDHEN, CDR2 SYDVKM, per germline. CDR3 in amino acids: CASSPREGSFYEQYF. The CDR3 coding sequence is TGTGCCAGCAGTCCTCGGGAGGGCAGTTTCTACGAGCAGTACTTC.

This clone showed up just once. This rearrangement joins TRBV7-8 to TRBJ1-1, with D tentatively TRBD1 (6 bases). Trimming took off 1 base at V and 4 bases at J, with 13 bases between the two ends. Germline loops: CDR1 SGHVS, CDR2 FQNEAQ. The CDR3 runs to 15 residues. CDR3 amino acids: CASSLVAGAVTEAFF. The CDR3 nucleotides read TGTGCCAGCAGCTTAGTTGCAGGGGCTGTCACTGAAGCTTTCTTT.